A single TCR beta chain is shown here with its context. Its specificity is not known. This sample is drawn from a study of T cell responses to AZD1222 COVID-19 vaccine. Study-level points and caveats: Researchers report vaccine-associated CD4 TCRs spanning spike, with dominance at 160-218 and 743-854. Reportedly, nearly half the spike-specific TCRs target unmutated variant regions. Clonal diversity may have been underestimated in mostly white British donors. Increased Spike-specific TCR breadth and depth were observed after two AZD1222 doses.

Sequencing was performed with immunoSEQ multiplex PCR; in TCRdb, only in-frame clones are kept and a portion is missing. The data contain about 110,000 clones, 70% to 90% of them singletons. The CDR3 is made up of 16 amino acids. The V and J ends lost 4 bases and 8 bases, in that order; junction bases with no gene match: 13. Germline V gene data show CDR1 as KGHDR and CDR2 as SFDVKD. The sample here was peripheral blood, taken on day 0 of AZD1222 vaccination. The origin of this receptor is an adult in good health. This chain connects TRBV24-1 to TRBJ2-3; 8 bases agree with TRBD1. In nucleotides, the CDR3 is TGTGCCACCAGTGACCTCGGACAGGGCGGGGTAGGTACGCAGTATTTT. This gives the protein CATSDLGQGGVGTQYF.